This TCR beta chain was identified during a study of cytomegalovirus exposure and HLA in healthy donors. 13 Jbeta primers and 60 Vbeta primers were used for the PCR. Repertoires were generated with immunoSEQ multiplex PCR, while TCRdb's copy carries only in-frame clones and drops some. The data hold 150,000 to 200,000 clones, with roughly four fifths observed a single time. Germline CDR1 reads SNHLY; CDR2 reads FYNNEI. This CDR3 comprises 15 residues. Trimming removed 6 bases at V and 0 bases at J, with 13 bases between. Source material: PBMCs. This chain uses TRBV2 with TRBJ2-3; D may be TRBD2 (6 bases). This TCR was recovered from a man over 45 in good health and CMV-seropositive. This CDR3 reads CASSSSGASTDTQYF. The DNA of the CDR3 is TGTGCCAGCAGCTCGTCGGGAGCTAGCACAGATACGCAGTATTTT.